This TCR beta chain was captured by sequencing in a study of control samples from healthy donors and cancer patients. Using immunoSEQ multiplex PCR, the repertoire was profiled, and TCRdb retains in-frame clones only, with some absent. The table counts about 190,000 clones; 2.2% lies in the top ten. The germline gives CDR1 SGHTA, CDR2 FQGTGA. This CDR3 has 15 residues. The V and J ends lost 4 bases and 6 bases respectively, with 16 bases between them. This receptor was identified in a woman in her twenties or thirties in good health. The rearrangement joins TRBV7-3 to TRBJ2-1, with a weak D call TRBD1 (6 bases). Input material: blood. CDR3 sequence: CASSSVTGSSNEQFF. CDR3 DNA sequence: TGTGCCAGCAGCTCCGTTACAGGGTCATCCAATGAGCAGTTCTTC.